These 5 T cell receptor beta chains share one sample of origin, sequenced in a study of T cell responses to AZD1222 COVID-19 vaccine. The assay was immunoSEQ multiplex PCR, and TCRdb's table has in-frame clones only and misses some. Of about 150,000 clones listed, about nine tenths are singletons. The sample here was peripheral blood, taken on day 0 of AZD1222 vaccination. The receptors here all came from an adult in good health.

About this clone itself: Relative to the germline gene, one junction end is altered; a read error may explain this. The chain joins TRBV7-8 to TRBJ1-1; tentative D call: TRBD1 (5 bases). Looked up from germline, CDR1 is SGHVS and CDR2 is FQNEAQ. This CDR3 comprises 13 residues. CDR3 residues: CASSFSGNAEAFF. The CDR3 bases are TGTGCCAGCAGCTTCTCAGGGAACGCTGAAGCTTTCTTT.

The chain joins TRBV5-1 to TRBJ2-7; D is possibly TRBD1 (6 bases). Trimming removed 4 bases at V and 0 bases at J, with 14 bases between. Germline CDR1 SGHRS, CDR2 YFSETQ. CDR3 length equals 15 residues. The CDR3 DNA reads TGCGCCAGCAGCCCGACTACAGGGATCTCCTACGAGCAGTACTTC. Translation: CASSPTTGISYEQYF. Complete variable domain (other parts from reference TRBV5-1 and TRBJ2-7): KAGVTQTPRYLIKTRGQQVTLSCSPISGHRSVSWYQQTPGQGLQFLFEYFSETQRNKGNFPGRFSGRQFSNSRSEMNVSTLELGDSALYLCASSPTTGISYEQYFGPGTRLTVT.

The chain combines TRBV27 with TRBJ2-1; 7 positions agree with TRBD1. Germline CDR1 MNHEY, CDR2 SMNVEV (reference sequence). Trimming took 5 bases from V and 7 from J; bases not matched to a gene: 11. The length of the CDR3 is 15 residues. The CDR3 DNA follows: TGTGCCAGCAGTAGACCGGGACAGAGGGGGAATGAGCAGTTCTTC. Protein: CASSRPGQRGNEQFF.

The chain employs TRBV28 and TRBJ1-3; D uncertain. V was clipped by 7 bases and J by 0 bases, with 7 bases between them. CDR3 length: 13 residues. Germline V CDR1 and CDR2: MDHEN, SYDVKM. CDR3 region: CASTGLSGNTIYF. DNA of the CDR3: TGTGCCAGCACCGGCCTCTCTGGAAACACCATATATTTT.

The V gene is TRBV7-9, the J gene TRBJ1-3; D is unresolved. The CDR3 extends over 14 amino acids. From germline, CDR1 is SEHNR and CDR2 FQNEAQ (reference sequence). V lost 2 bases to trimming and J lost 4 bases, with 9 bases between them. CDR3 amino acids: CASSLPDEGNTIYF. The CDR3 DNA reads TGTGCCAGCAGCTTACCGGACGAAGGAAACACCATATATTTT. Based on the CDR3 plus reference TRBV7-9 and TRBJ1-3, the full variable domain is DTGVSQNPRHKITKRGQNVTFRCDPISEHNRLYWYRQTLGQGPEFLTYFQNEAQLEKSRLLSDRFSAERPKGSFSTLEIQRTEQGDSAMYLCASSLPDEGNTIYFGEGSWLTVV.